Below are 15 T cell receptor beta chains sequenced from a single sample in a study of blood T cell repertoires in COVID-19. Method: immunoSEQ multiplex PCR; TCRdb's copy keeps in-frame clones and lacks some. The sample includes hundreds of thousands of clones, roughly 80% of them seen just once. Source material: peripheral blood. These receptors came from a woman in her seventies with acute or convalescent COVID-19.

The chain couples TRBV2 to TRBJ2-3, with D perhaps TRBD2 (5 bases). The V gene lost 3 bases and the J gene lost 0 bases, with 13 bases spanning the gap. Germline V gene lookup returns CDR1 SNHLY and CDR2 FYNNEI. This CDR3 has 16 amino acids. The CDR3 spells CASSDDAGRSTDTQYF. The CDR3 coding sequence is TGTGCCAGCAGTGATGATGCGGGCAGGAGCACAGATACGCAGTATTTT. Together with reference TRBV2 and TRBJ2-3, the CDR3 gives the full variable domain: EPEVTQTPSHQVTQMGQEVILRCVPISNHLYFYWYRQILGQKVEFLVSFYNNEISEKSEIFDDQFSVERPDGSNFTLKIRSTKLEDSAMYFCASSDDAGRSTDTQYFGPGTRLTVL.

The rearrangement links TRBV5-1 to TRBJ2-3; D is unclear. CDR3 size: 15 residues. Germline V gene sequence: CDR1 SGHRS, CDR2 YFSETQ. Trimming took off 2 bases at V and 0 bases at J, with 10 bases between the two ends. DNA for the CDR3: TGCGCCAGCAGCTTTGAGCTCCCTAGCACAGATACGCAGTATTTT. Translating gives CASSFELPSTDTQYF.

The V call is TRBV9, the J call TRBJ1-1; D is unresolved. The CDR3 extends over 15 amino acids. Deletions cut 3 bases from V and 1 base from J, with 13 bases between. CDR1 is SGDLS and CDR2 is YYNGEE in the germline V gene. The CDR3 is CASSAPGSGNTEAFF. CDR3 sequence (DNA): TGTGCCAGCAGCGCGCCCGGGTCGGGGAACACTGAAGCTTTCTTT.

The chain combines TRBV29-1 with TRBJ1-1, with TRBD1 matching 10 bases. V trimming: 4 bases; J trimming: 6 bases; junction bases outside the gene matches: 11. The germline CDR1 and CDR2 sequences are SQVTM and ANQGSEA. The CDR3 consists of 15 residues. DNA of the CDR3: TGCAGCGTTGCTTGGCTGGGACAGGGGCTGGCTGAAGCTTTCTTT. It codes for CSVAWLGQGLAEAFF.

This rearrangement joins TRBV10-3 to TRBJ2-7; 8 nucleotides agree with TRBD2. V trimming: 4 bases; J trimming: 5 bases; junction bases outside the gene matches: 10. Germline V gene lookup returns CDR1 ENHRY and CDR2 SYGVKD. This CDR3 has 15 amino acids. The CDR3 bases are TGTGCCATCAGTGTGGGGGGAGCGGGGGTCGACGAGCAGTACTTC. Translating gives CAISVGGAGVDEQYF.

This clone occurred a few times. Written as DNA, the CDR3 is TGCGCCAGCAGCCAAGAACCACCACGGAGGATGAACACTGAAGCTTTCTTT. Protein sequence: CASSQEPPRRMNTEAFF. The rearrangement links TRBV4-1 to TRBJ1-1; D ambiguous. Trimming took 0 bases from V and 0 from J, leaving 14 bases between them. In germline, CDR1 is MGHRA, CDR2 YSYEKL. The CDR3 covers 17 residues.

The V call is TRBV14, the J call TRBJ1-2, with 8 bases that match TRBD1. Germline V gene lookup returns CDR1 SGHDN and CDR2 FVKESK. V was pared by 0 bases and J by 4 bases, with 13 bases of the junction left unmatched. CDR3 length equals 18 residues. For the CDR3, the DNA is TGTGCCAGCAGCCAAGAGGGTCCCAACAGGGGGATAAGCTATGGCTACACCTTC. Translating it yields CASSQEGPNRGISYGYTF.

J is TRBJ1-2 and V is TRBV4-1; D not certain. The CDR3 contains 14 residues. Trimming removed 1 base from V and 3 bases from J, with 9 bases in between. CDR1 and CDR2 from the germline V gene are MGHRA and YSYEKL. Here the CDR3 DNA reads TGCGCCAGCAGCCAAGGACCGAGGGACTATGGCTACACCTTC. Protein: CASSQGPRDYGYTF.

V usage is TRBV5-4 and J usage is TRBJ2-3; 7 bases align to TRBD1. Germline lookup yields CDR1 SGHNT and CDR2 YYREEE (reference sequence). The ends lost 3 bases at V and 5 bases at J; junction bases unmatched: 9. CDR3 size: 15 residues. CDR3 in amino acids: CASSSKTGLGDTQYF. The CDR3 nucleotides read TGTGCCAGCAGCTCAAAGACAGGGCTTGGAGATACGCAGTATTTT.

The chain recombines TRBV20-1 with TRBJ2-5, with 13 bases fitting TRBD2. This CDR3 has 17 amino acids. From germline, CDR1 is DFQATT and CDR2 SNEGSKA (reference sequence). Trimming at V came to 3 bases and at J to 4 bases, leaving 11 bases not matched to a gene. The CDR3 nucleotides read TGCAGTGCTAGTAAGACTAGCGGGGGGCGGCTCCGAGAGACCCAGTACTTC. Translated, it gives CSASKTSGGRLRETQYF.

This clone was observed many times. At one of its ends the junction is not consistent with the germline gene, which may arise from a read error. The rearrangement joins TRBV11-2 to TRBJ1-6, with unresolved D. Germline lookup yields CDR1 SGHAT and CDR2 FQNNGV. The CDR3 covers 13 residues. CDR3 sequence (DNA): TGTGCCAGCAGCTTAGAGTCGGCGTCGAAGCGTTACTTT. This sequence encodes CASSLESASKRYF.

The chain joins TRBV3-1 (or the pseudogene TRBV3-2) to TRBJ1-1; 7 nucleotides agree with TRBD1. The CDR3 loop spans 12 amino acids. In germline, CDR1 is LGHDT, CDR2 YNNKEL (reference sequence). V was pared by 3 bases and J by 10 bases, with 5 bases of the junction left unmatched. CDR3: CASSHRQGVAFF. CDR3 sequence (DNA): TGTGCCAGCAGCCACCGACAGGGAGTAGCTTTCTTT.

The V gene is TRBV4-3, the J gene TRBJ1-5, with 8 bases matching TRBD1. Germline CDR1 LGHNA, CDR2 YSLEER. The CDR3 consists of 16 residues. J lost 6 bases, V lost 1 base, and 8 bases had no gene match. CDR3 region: CASSQGLAGGSQPQHF. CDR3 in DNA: TGCGCCAGCAGCCAAGGGCTGGCAGGGGGCAGTCAGCCCCAGCATTTT.

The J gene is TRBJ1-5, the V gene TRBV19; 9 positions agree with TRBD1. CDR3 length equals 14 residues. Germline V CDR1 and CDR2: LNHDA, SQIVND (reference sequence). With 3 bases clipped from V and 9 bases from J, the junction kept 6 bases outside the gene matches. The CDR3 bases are TGTGCCAGTAGTATGGGGACAGGGCTAGGGCCCCAGCATTTT. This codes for CASSMGTGLGPQHF.

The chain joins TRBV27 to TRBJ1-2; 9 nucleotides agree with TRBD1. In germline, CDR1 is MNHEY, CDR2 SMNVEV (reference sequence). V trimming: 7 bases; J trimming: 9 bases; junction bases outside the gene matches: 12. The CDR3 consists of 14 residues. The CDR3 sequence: CASTTLDRGGSYTF. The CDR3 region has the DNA TGTGCCAGCACCACCCTGGACAGGGGCGGGAGCTACACCTTC.